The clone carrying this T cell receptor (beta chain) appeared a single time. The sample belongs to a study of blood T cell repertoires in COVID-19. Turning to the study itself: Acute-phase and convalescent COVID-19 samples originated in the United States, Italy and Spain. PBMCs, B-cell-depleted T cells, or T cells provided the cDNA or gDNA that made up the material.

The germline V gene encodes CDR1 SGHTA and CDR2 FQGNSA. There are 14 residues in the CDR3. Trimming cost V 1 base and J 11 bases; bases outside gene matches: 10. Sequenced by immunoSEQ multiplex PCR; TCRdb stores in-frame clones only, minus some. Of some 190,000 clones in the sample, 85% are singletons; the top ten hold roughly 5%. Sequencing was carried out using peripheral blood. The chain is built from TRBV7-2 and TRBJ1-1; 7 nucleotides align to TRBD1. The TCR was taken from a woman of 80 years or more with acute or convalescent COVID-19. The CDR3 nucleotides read TGTGCCAGCAGCTTAGTGTCCAGGGGGATTTCGGCTTTCTTT. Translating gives CASSLVSRGISAFF.